The TCR beta chain described here comes from a study of blood T cell repertoires in COVID-19. The germline V gene has CDR1 MNHEY and CDR2 SVGAGI. Trimming pared 2 bases from V and 3 bases from J, leaving 7 bases between. CDR3 length: 13 residues. Here immunoSEQ multiplex PCR was the method, and the copy in TCRdb shows in-frame clones only, minus some. The table shows about 200,000 clones, with 94% occurring only once. V gene TRBV6-5 combines with J gene TRBJ1-1; no firm D call. The TCR originated in a man aged 30 to 39 with COVID-19, enrolled during active disease. Input material: peripheral blood. The CDR3 coding sequence is TGTGCCAGCAGTTACGGTCCAGACACTGAAGCTTTCTTT. It encodes CASSYGPDTEAFF.